This T cell receptor (beta chain) was captured in a study of blood T cell repertoires in COVID-19. Study-wide context: COVID-19 samples from acute and convalescent phases originated in the United States, Italy and Spain. Sources were T cells, B-cell-depleted T cells, or PBMCs; the material itself was cDNA or gDNA.

Trimming took 6 bases from V and 0 from J, leaving 12 bases between them. The CDR3 runs to 15 residues. CDR1 and CDR2 from the germline V gene are LNHNV and YYDKDF (reference sequence). Authors' processing steps: Amplification from reference gene primers served as the basis for estimated nucleated cell counts. The repertoire was sequenced with immunoSEQ multiplex PCR; TCRdb's copy has only in-frame clones and lacks some. The V and J calls and clone size were taken over from that table, and D and trimming were inferred from the DNA. The top ten clones hold 5% to 6.5% of a sample with around 120,000 clones, 65% to 75% of them seen once.

The sample was peripheral blood. This clonotype originated in an elderly man with acute or convalescent COVID-19. The gene calls are TRBV15 and TRBJ1-3; maybe TRBD1 (6 bases). In DNA form, the CDR3 reads TGTGCCACCAGGGAACAGGGCTACTCTGGAAACACCATATATTTT. Protein product: CATREQGYSGNTIYF.